The 19 T cell receptor beta chains reported below all come from one sample, sequenced in a study of CD8 T cells in ankylosing spondylitis (dated by TCRdb to about 2017). Library preparation employed 5' RACE. Data came from an Illumina HiSeq 2500. Starting from the raw public reads, TCRdb applied fastp trimming at Q25, assembled clones with MiXCR and retained in-frame beta chains. Entries are consolidated by CDR3 protein sequence, retaining the most common genes and DNA. The sample yields 250,000 to 350,000 distinct CDR3 sequences; roughly 20% were counted once. The top ten clones comprise around 8% of the sample. The specimen sequenced was blood, either unsorted or a sorted T cell fraction (not recorded which). The receptor source for this set is a male donor with ankylosing spondylitis or in good health (not recorded which).

Of note for this clonotype: The junction does not match germline at one end; this may be a read error. The chain has TRBV3-1 and TRBJ1-5; weak D call: TRBD1 (5 bases). CDR3 size: 19 residues. Germline assignment: CDR1 LGHDT and CDR2 YNNKEL (reference sequence). The CDR3 DNA sequence: TGTGCCTGCAGCGAAGAGTCTATTTTCGGGGCAGGGTACAATCAGCCCCAGCATTTT. Its translation is CACSEESIFGAGYNQPQHF.

There are a few counts of this clonotype. The rearrangement links TRBV4-2 to TRBJ2-1; D gene unclear. This CDR3 spans 16 amino acids. The germline gives CDR1 LGHNA, CDR2 YNFKEQ. The V gene lost 4 bases and the J gene lost 0 bases, with 13 bases spanning the gap. The CDR3 DNA reads TGTGCCAGCAGCCGCGAGGCCCATGGCTCCTACAATGAGCAGTTCTTC. This translates into CASSREAHGSYNEQFF.

In its sample, this clonotype was seen a few times. The V gene is TRBV12-3 or TRBV12-4, the J gene TRBJ1-4; D is unresolved. The CDR3 has 14 amino acids. V dropped 0 bases and J dropped 7 bases, with 9 bases sitting between them. As DNA, the CDR3 is TGTGCCAGCAGTTTAGCAGGGAGAGGTGAAAAACTGTTTTTT. It is translated as CASSLAGRGEKLFF.

The chain joins TRBV10-3 to TRBJ1-2; 7 bases line up with TRBD1. The germline V gene encodes CDR1 ENHRY and CDR2 SYGVKD. V shed 7 bases and J 4 bases; nucleotides not matched to a gene: 9. The CDR3 spans 14 residues. The CDR3 coding sequence is TGTGCCATCACCGGACAGGATCGAGGCTATGGCTACACCTTC. This sequence encodes CAITGQDRGYGYTF.

The V gene is TRBV7-8, the J gene TRBJ1-4, with 7 bases lining up with TRBD1. CDR1 and CDR2 (germline): SGHVS, FQNEAQ. The CDR3 has 15 amino acids. V shed 5 bases, J shed 8 bases, and the junction held 11 bases outside the gene matches. CDR3 DNA sequence: TGTGCCAGCAGCCCCGAGAGAGACAGGGCGGAAAAACTGTTTTTT. As protein: CASSPERDRAEKLFF.

The chain links TRBV5-1 to TRBJ1-4; no firm D call. Germline values: CDR1 SGHRS, CDR2 YFSETQ. Trimming pared 0 bases from V and 3 bases from J, leaving 12 bases between. CDR3 length: 16 residues. CDR3 sequence reads: CASSLETFTANEKLFF. CDR3 coding DNA: TGCGCCAGCAGCTTGGAGACTTTCACGGCTAATGAAAAACTGTTTTTT.

This clonotype was picked up a small number of times. J is TRBJ2-1 and V is TRBV2; D is undetermined. Trimming took 2 bases from V and 0 from J, leaving 8 bases between them. CDR3 length: 15 residues. CDR1 SNHLY and CDR2 FYNNEI come from the germline V gene. Here the CDR3 reads CASSEWAVSYNEQFF. The CDR3 nucleotides read TGTGCCAGCAGTGAATGGGCAGTCTCCTACAATGAGCAGTTCTTC.

This clonotype was observed a few times. The V gene is TRBV20-1, the J gene TRBJ2-3; maybe TRBD2 (6 bases). The CDR3 sequence is 15 residues long. CDR1 and CDR2 (germline): DFQATT, SNEGSKA (reference sequence). Trimming removed 1 base at V and 4 bases at J, with 15 bases between. For the CDR3, the DNA is TGCAGTGCTAGAGGAGGAAGCGGGCCCGCAGATACGCAGTATTTT. Encoded protein: CSARGGSGPADTQYF.

This clonotype was seen a handful of times. The V call is TRBV20-1, the J call TRBJ2-1; TRBD2 agrees at 7 bases. The CDR3 is 13 residues long. CDR1 and CDR2 (germline): DFQATT, SNEGSKA (reference sequence). V was clipped by 3 bases and J by 2 bases; unmatched bases: 1. The CDR3 sequence is CSARSGTYNEQFF. The CDR3 region has the DNA TGCAGTGCTAGGAGCGGGACCTACAATGAGCAGTTCTTC.

The chain has TRBV12-3 or TRBV12-4 and TRBJ2-1; D unresolved. The ends were cut back, 2 bases at V and 1 base at J, with 9 bases in the middle. The CDR3 extends over 15 amino acids. CDR3 bases: TGTGCCAGCAGTTTATCCAGCCAATCCTACAATGAGCAGTTCTTC. Encoded protein: CASSLSSQSYNEQFF.

The chain links TRBV7-2 to TRBJ1-6; no clear D. The CDR3 is 14 amino acids. V was cut by 3 bases and J by 6 bases, with 9 bases left in between. The germline gives CDR1 SGHTA, CDR2 FQGNSA. CDR3 loop: CASSFAGSNSPLHF. CDR3 nucleotides: TGTGCCAGCAGCTTTGCCGGGAGTAATTCACCCCTCCACTTT.

Only one count was recorded for this clonotype. The chain joins TRBV6-1 to TRBJ2-7, with a possible D match to TRBD2 (6 bases). The CDR3 runs 16 residues. V was clipped by 2 bases and J by 4 bases, with 18 bases between them. Per the germline V gene, CDR1 is MNHNS and CDR2 is SASEGT. Here the CDR3 DNA reads TGTGCCAGCAGTGAACGGAGGGGCGGTCGTGGTTACGAGCAGTACGTC. Amino acid sequence: CASSERRGGRGYEQYV.

This clonotype was seen more than once but under ten times. The chain is built from TRBV5-6 and TRBJ2-1; TRBD2 agrees at 8 bases. The CDR3 is made up of 17 amino acids. The V segment lost 3 bases and the J segment 0 bases; nucleotides outside the gene matches: 8. Germline V gene lookup returns CDR1 SGHDT and CDR2 YYEEEE. DNA for the CDR3: TGTGCCAGCAGCTATCCTAGCGGGCTAAGCTCCTACAATGAGCAGTTCTTC. It encodes CASSYPSGLSSYNEQFF.

CDR3 DNA sequence: TGTGCCAGCAGCAGGGGGACAGGGCTGAACACTGAAGCTTTCTTT. It specifies CASSRGTGLNTEAFF. V and J are TRBV3-1 and TRBJ1-1; 9 bases match TRBD1. V lost 5 bases to trimming and J lost 0 bases; unmatched junction nucleotides: 4. The V gene's germline CDR1 is LGHDT and CDR2 YNNKEL (reference sequence). The CDR3 extends over 15 amino acids. Supplemented by reference TRBV3-1 and TRBJ1-1, the full variable domain reads DTAVSQTPKYLVTQMGNDKSIKCEQNLGHDTMYWYKQDSKKFLKIMFSYNNKELIINETVPNRFSPKSPDKAHLNLHINSLELGDSAVYFCASSRGTGLNTEAFFGQGTRLTVV.

This clonotype was observed a few times. This chain links TRBV18 with TRBJ2-7, with TRBD1 matching over 7 bases. V lost 4 bases, J lost 4 bases, and 4 bases stayed unmatched. The CDR3 is 13 amino acids. The germline gives CDR1 KGHSH, CDR2 LQKENI. The CDR3 protein is CASSQVRGYEQYV. The CDR3 nucleotides read TGTGCCAGCTCACAGGTCAGGGGGTACGAGCAGTACGTC.

V and J are TRBV5-1 and TRBJ1-2; weak D call: TRBD1 (6 bases). Germline V gives CDR1 SGHRS, CDR2 YFSETQ. The CDR3 consists of 14 residues. V was pared by 0 bases and J by 5 bases, with 11 bases between. The CDR3 sequence is CASSLAQGFYGYTF. For the CDR3, the DNA is TGCGCCAGCAGCTTGGCGCAGGGGTTTTATGGCTACACCTTC.

V usage is TRBV20-1 and J usage is TRBJ2-3; D might be TRBD2 (6 bases). The CDR3 extends over 15 amino acids. V gave up 6 bases and J gave up 0 bases, with 16 bases separating them. CDR1 is DFQATT and CDR2 is SNEGSKA in the germline V gene (reference sequence). This chain's CDR3 is CSASGARESTDTQYF. DNA of the CDR3: TGCAGTGCCTCCGGGGCGCGGGAAAGCACAGATACGCAGTATTTT.

The table lists this clonotype with many counts. This sequence joins TRBV6-1 and TRBJ1-2; possible D gene TRBD1, 5 bases. The V end was cut by 7 bases, the J end by 4 bases, with 13 bases between. The germline V gene has CDR1 MNHNS and CDR2 SASEGT. The CDR3 contains 13 residues. The CDR3 sequence: CASTKGIGYGYTF. CDR3 DNA sequence: TGTGCCAGCACCAAGGGGATAGGCTATGGCTACACCTTC.

V and J are TRBV18 and TRBJ2-2; 9 nucleotides align to TRBD2. Germline values: CDR1 KGHSH, CDR2 LQKENI. The ends lost 5 bases at V and 5 bases at J; junction bases unmatched: 6. CDR3 size: 15 residues. The CDR3 region is CASSSAGGPTGELFF. CDR3 sequence (DNA): TGTGCCAGCTCATCTGCGGGAGGGCCGACCGGGGAGCTGTTTTTT.